What follows is one T cell receptor (beta chain) and its context. As yet, its antigen is unknown. These data belong to a study of vaccination effects on CD4 cells after COVID-19. Study-level findings and limits: Clones that were induced by infection or by vaccine showed marked contraction late after vaccination.

Antigen-specific CD4+ T cells were expanded (with viral peptide pools) by the ViraFEST assay ahead of sequencing. Upon completion of 10 to 11 days in culture, CD4+ T cells were isolated. A PCR test confirmed that the person had SARS-CoV-2 infection between March and December 2020. Wells each received 2 million or so PBMC, cultured with approximately 9.1 IU/ml IL-2 and around 10 ug/ml peptides. Repertoires were generated with immunoSEQ multiplex PCR, while TCRdb's copy carries only in-frame clones and drops some. The data hold roughly 45,000 clones, with roughly two thirds observed a single time. This CDR3 has 16 amino acids. CDR1 is KGHSH and CDR2 is LQKENI in the germline V gene. Trimming removed 3 bases from V and 6 bases from J; junction bases left unmatched: 8.

The TCR sequence derives from a human donor who had a prior SARS-CoV-2 infection. The sample consisted of CD4+ T cells from PBMCs cultured with a peptide pool, taken before COVID-19 vaccination. The chain combines TRBV18 with TRBJ1-6, with 7 bases fitting TRBD1. The CDR3 protein is CASSPGQADLNSPLHF. The CDR3 DNA reads as TGTGCCAGCTCACCTGGACAGGCGGATCTTAATTCACCCCTCCACTTT. Using reference TRBV18 and TRBJ1-6 for the parts outside the CDR3, the full variable domain is NAGVMQNPRHLVRRRGQEARLRCSPMKGHSHVYWYRQLPEEGLKFMVYLQKENIIDESGMPKERFSAEFPKEGPSILRIQQVVRGDSAAYFCASSPGQADLNSPLHFGNGTRLTVT.